These 28 T cell receptor beta chains were all obtained from the same sample, sequenced in a study of molecular identifiers for immune sequencing clone quantification. TCRdb reanalysed the PCR reads using MiXCR and keeps one entry per CDR3 protein. This table has more than 450,000 distinct CDR3 sequences, over 20% appearing once. Sequences were obtained from naive CD8+ T cells from blood, with Jurkat cell RNA spiked in. Subset reported: FACS-sorted CD8+CD4-CCR7+CD45RA+ naive T cells. The receptors were sampled from a human donor in good health. Some libraries in this study had Jurkat cell RNA spiked in.

This chain joins TRBV24-1 and TRBJ2-7; D tentatively reads TRBD1 or TRBD2 (5 bases each). Per the germline V gene, CDR1 is KGHDR and CDR2 is SFDVKD. The V and J ends lost 4 bases and 9 bases respectively, with 15 bases between them. The CDR3 totals 13 residues. The CDR3 sequence: CATSDSDWDGQYF. In nucleotides, the CDR3 is TGTGCCACCAGTGACTCGGACTGGGACGGGCAGTACTTC.

The gene calls are TRBV28 and TRBJ2-7; 12 positions agree with TRBD2. CDR1 is MDHEN, CDR2 SYDVKM, per germline. The CDR3 covers 18 residues. The V and J ends lost 4 bases and 2 bases, in that order; junction bases with no gene match: 12. The CDR3 sequence: CASSSPRTSGVGTYEQYF. The CDR3 DNA sequence: TGTGCCAGCAGTTCCCCACGGACTAGCGGGGTGGGGACCTACGAGCAGTACTTC.

This clonotype appeared a few times. The chain couples TRBV12-3 or TRBV12-4 to TRBJ2-2; 7 bases agree with TRBD1. V lost 5 bases, J lost 4 bases, and 10 bases stayed unmatched. CDR3 size: 16 residues. For the CDR3, the DNA is TGTGCCAGCAGTGTTCCGGGACAGTGGGCCACCGGGGAGCTGTTTTTT. Protein: CASSVPGQWATGELFF.

The chain couples TRBV20-1 to TRBJ2-1; 9 nucleotides line up with TRBD2. Per the germline V gene, CDR1 is DFQATT and CDR2 is SNEGSKA (reference sequence). Unmatched junction bases numbered 2, after V lost 1 base and J lost 4 bases. CDR3 length: 14 residues. The CDR3 DNA reads TGCAGTGCTAGAGGACTAGCGGAATACAATGAGCAGTTCTTC. As protein: CSARGLAEYNEQFF.

This clonotype was seen a few times. This chain joins TRBV7-9 and TRBJ2-1; D is ambiguous. With 4 bases removed from V and 0 bases from J, the gap between germline ends came to 16 bases. Germline values: CDR1 SEHNR, CDR2 FQNEAQ (reference sequence). The CDR3 totals 17 residues. In DNA form, the CDR3 reads TGTGCCAGCAGCTACACCCGACCTGGAAACTCCTACAATGAGCAGTTCTTC. Encoded protein: CASSYTRPGNSYNEQFF.

This clonotype was counted between two and nine times. The chain links TRBV7-9 to TRBJ1-4; D is perhaps TRBD1 (6 bases). This CDR3 has 14 residues. CDR1 and CDR2 from the germline V gene are SEHNR and FQNEAQ (reference sequence). V was clipped by 5 bases and J by 12 bases, with 19 bases between them. CDR3 amino acids: CASSSAGAEWELFF. The CDR3 DNA reads as TGTGCCAGCAGCAGCGCGGGGGCCGAGTGGGAACTGTTTTTT.

For this clonotype: With a much larger clone just one base away, this may be a read error. The rearrangement joins TRBV6-2 or TRBV6-3 to TRBJ2-6; 9 nucleotides line up with TRBD2. This CDR3 is 18 amino acids long. CDR1 is MNHEY and CDR2 is SVGEGT in the germline V gene. The V segment lost 6 bases and the J segment 3 bases; nucleotides outside the gene matches: 12. In DNA, the CDR3 is TGTGCCAGCAGCCCTCCCGGGGCTAGCGGGATTGGGGCCAACGTCCTGACTTTC. This translates into CASSPPGASGIGANVLTF.

This clonotype was found many times. The chain has TRBV2 and TRBJ2-7; D not certain. Trimming stripped 6 bases from V and 4 bases from J, with 13 bases between. CDR1 and CDR2 (germline): SNHLY, FYNNEI. CDR3 length equals 13 residues. The CDR3 sequence: CASRSRSVYEQYF. The CDR3, as DNA: TGTGCCAGCAGGTCCCGGAGTGTGTACGAGCAGTACTTC.

Ten or more counts support this clonotype. The chain uses TRBV7-2 and TRBJ2-5, with 8 bases identical to TRBD2. The CDR3 totals 15 residues. CDR1 is SGHTA, CDR2 FQGNSA, per germline. V shed 4 bases and J 1 base; nucleotides not matched to a gene: 5. CDR3 nucleotide sequence: TGTGCCAGCAGCTCGAGCGGGGGACTCCAAGAGACCCAGTACTTC. Encoded protein: CASSSSGGLQETQYF.

This clonotype was observed many times. The chain links TRBV7-8 to TRBJ1-4; no clear D gene. V lost 4 bases and J lost 0, with 15 bases in between. The CDR3 is made up of 17 amino acids. Germline V gives CDR1 SGHVS, CDR2 FQNEAQ. The CDR3 coding sequence is TGTGCCAGCAGCTCTTCGGCCTTTAGTACAACTAATGAAAAACTGTTTTTT. Translated: CASSSSAFSTTNEKLFF.

This clonotype was seen repeatedly, ten times or more. The DNA for the CDR3 is TGCAGTGCCGAGGGGGATAAATACCCCGTCGAGCAGTACTTC. Encoded protein: CSAEGDKYPVEQYF. The chain couples TRBV20-1 to TRBJ2-7; tentatively, D is TRBD1 (6 bases). Per the germline V gene, CDR1 is DFQATT and CDR2 is SNEGSKA (reference sequence). This CDR3 contains 14 residues. Trimming removed 6 bases at V and 6 bases at J, with 21 bases between.

This clonotype has only a few counts. The chain carries TRBV25-1 and TRBJ1-2; 7 bases fit TRBD1. The V gene end was trimmed by 3 bases and the J gene end by 5 bases; junction bases not matched to a gene: 12. Germline CDR1 and CDR2: MGHDK and SYGVNS. CDR3 length equals 16 residues. CDR3 sequence: CASSELDRVGGYGYTF. In DNA form, the CDR3 reads TGTGCCAGCAGTGAGCTAGACAGGGTAGGAGGGTATGGCTACACCTTC.

This clonotype was counted between two and nine times. This chain links TRBV19 with TRBJ2-1; D not resolved. Trimming shortened V by 0 bases and J by 0 bases, and 15 bases separated the two germline ends. The CDR3 consists of 18 residues. Germline V gives CDR1 LNHDA, CDR2 SQIVND (reference sequence). DNA for the CDR3: TGTGCCAGTAGTATAGACCAGGTGCCCAAAAGCTCCTACAATGAGCAGTTCTTC. Translated, it gives CASSIDQVPKSSYNEQFF. The full variable domain, rest sourced from reference TRBV19 and TRBJ2-1, is DGGITQSPKYLFRKEGQNVTLSCEQNLNHDAMYWYRQDPGQGLRLIYYSQIVNDFQKGDIAEGYSVSREKKESFPLTVTSAQKNPTAFYLCASSIDQVPKSSYNEQFFGPGTRLTVL.

V gene TRBV6-2 or TRBV6-3 combines with J gene TRBJ2-1; 14 nucleotides line up with TRBD2. Germline V gene data show CDR1 as MNHEY and CDR2 as SVGEGT. V dropped 5 bases and J dropped 2; count of bases not matched to a gene: 5. The length of the CDR3 is 17 residues. The CDR3, as DNA: TGTGCCAGCAGTCCGACTAGCGGGGGGGCCGCCTACAATGAGCAGTTCTTC. The encoded protein is CASSPTSGGAAYNEQFF.

This clonotype was seen a few times. The chain joins TRBV27 to TRBJ1-1, with a possible D match to TRBD1 (5 bases). The length of the CDR3 is 16 residues. With 3 bases removed from V and 2 bases from J, the gap between germline ends came to 16 bases. Germline values: CDR1 MNHEY, CDR2 SMNVEV (reference sequence). CDR3 nucleotides: TGTGCCAGCAGTTTGCACCATACAGGAACAAACACTGAAGCTTTCTTT. Its translation is CASSLHHTGTNTEAFF.

A few counts support this clonotype. This chain links TRBV4-1 with TRBJ2-7; D gene uncertain. Trimming left V 2 bases short and J 2 bases short, with 13 bases between. From germline, CDR1 is MGHRA and CDR2 YSYEKL. The CDR3 is 15 amino acids. CDR3 DNA: TGCGCCAGCAGCCAACTAGGCCAGGCGGCCTACGAGCAGTACTTC. Residues: CASSQLGQAAYEQYF.

This clonotype has a count of ten or more. CDR3 protein: CASSTGQGITEAFF. The CDR3 bases are TGTGCCAGCAGCACGGGACAGGGTATCACTGAAGCTTTCTTT. V and J are TRBV7-9 and TRBJ1-1; 9 nucleotides agree with TRBD1. V shed 5 bases and J 4 bases; nucleotides not matched to a gene: 5. The CDR3 loop spans 14 amino acids. The V gene's germline CDR1 is SEHNR and CDR2 FQNEAQ (reference sequence).

This clonotype was seen a few times. The gene calls are TRBV20-1 and TRBJ1-2; D is undetermined. The CDR3 loop spans 14 amino acids. The germline V and J ends were trimmed by 6 bases and 4 bases, with 18 bases remaining between them. Germline CDR1 and CDR2: DFQATT and SNEGSKA (reference sequence). CDR3 sequence reads: CSATGTAPTYGYTF. CDR3 nucleotide sequence: TGCAGTGCAACTGGAACCGCCCCGACCTATGGCTACACCTTC.

Turning to this clonotype: A much bigger clone sits one base away, suggesting this may be a read error. The V call is TRBV19, the J call TRBJ2-4; D is tentatively TRBD1 or TRBD2 (6 bases each). This CDR3 is built from 16 residues. Germline V gives CDR1 LNHDA, CDR2 SQIVND (reference sequence). V lost 4 bases to trimming and J lost 2 bases, with 15 bases between them. CDR3: CASSRRQEGPKNIQYF. The CDR3 DNA sequence: TGTGCCAGTAGTAGACGACAGGAGGGACCCAAAAACATTCAGTACTTC.

This clonotype turned up a few times. The rearrangement uses TRBV29-1 and TRBJ1-3; TRBD1 matches at 7 bases. Germline V gene data show CDR1 as SQVTM and CDR2 as ANQGSEA. V lost 6 bases, J lost 7 bases, and 15 bases stayed unmatched. This CDR3 contains 15 residues. The CDR3 DNA is TGCAGCGTGACGATTGGTACAGGGGATTATAACACCATATATTTT. Translation gives CSVTIGTGDYNTIYF. Variable domain in full (rest from reference TRBV29-1 and TRBJ1-3): SAVISQKPSRDICQRGTSLTIQCQVDSQVTMMFWYRQQPGQSLTLIATANQGSEATYESGFVIDKFPISRPNLTFSTLTVSNMSPEDSSIYLCSVTIGTGDYNTIYFGEGSWLTVV.

This clonotype appeared a few times. V is TRBV13 and J is TRBJ2-7; D uncertain. Germline CDR1 reads PRHDT; CDR2 reads FYEKMQ (reference sequence). The CDR3 consists of 13 residues. Trimming took 3 bases from V and 4 from J, leaving 10 bases between them. The CDR3 loop reads CASSFEPRYEQYF. In nucleotides, the CDR3 is TGTGCCAGCAGCTTCGAACCAAGGTACGAGCAGTACTTC.

This clonotype was observed at least ten times. The gene calls are TRBV2 and TRBJ2-2; 11 bases align to TRBD2. The V gene's germline CDR1 is SNHLY and CDR2 FYNNEI. Trimming removed 2 bases from V and 3 bases from J; junction bases left unmatched: 5. The length of the CDR3 is 17 residues. CDR3 DNA sequence: TGTGCCAGCAGTGAATGGGAACTAGCGGGAGACACCGGGGAGCTGTTTTTT. It yields the protein CASSEWELAGDTGELFF. The entire variable domain, with the rest obtained from reference TRBV2 and TRBJ2-2, is as follows: EPEVTQTPSHQVTQMGQEVILRCVPISNHLYFYWYRQILGQKVEFLVSFYNNEISEKSEIFDDQFSVERPDGSNFTLKIRSTKLEDSAMYFCASSEWELAGDTGELFFGEGSRLTVL.

In its sample, this clonotype was seen a few times. The chain joins TRBV9 to TRBJ2-2; TRBD2 is a possible D gene (6 bases). V was shortened by 4 bases and J by 2 bases, with 18 bases between the two germline ends. There are 17 residues in the CDR3. The germline gives CDR1 SGDLS, CDR2 YYNGEE. In nucleotides, the CDR3 is TGTGCCAGCAGCCGAAACGCGAGGGAGGCAAACACCGGGGAGCTGTTTTTT. Its translation: CASSRNAREANTGELFF. Full variable domain (missing parts from reference TRBV9 and TRBJ2-2): DSGVTQTPKHLITATGQRVTLRCSPRSGDLSVYWYQQSLDQGLQFLIQYYNGEERAKGNILERFSAQQFPDLHSELNLSSLELGDSALYFCASSRNAREANTGELFFGEGSRLTVL.

This clonotype was seen a handful of times. This rearrangement joins TRBV25-1 to TRBJ2-7; 8 bases are shared with TRBD1. Germline values: CDR1 MGHDK, CDR2 SYGVNS. The CDR3 length is 14 residues. Losses at the gene ends were 4 bases for V and 2 bases for J; bases not matched to a gene: 4. This CDR3 reads CASSASRGPYEQYF. The CDR3 DNA follows: TGTGCCAGCAGTGCAAGCAGGGGGCCCTACGAGCAGTACTTC.

This clonotype has only a few counts. The rearrangement uses TRBV9 and TRBJ2-3; maybe TRBD2 (7 bases). Germline V gene lookup returns CDR1 SGDLS and CDR2 YYNGEE. This CDR3 comprises 15 residues. The ends were cut back, 3 bases at V and 7 bases at J, with 18 bases in the middle. CDR3 DNA sequence: TGTGCCAGCAGCGAGAGGGGGGGTGGGGGAAATACGCAGTATTTT. Translating it yields CASSERGGGGNTQYF.

This clonotype was observed a handful of times. The chain joins TRBV7-6 to TRBJ2-5; the match to TRBD2 covers 7 bases. With V trimmed by 0 bases and J by 5 bases, 6 bases remained unmatched. The CDR3 consists of 15 residues. The germline gives CDR1 SGHVS, CDR2 FNYEAQ. CDR3 bases: TGTGCCAGCAGCTTAGCGGGAGGGCAAGGGGAGACCCAGTACTTC. Protein: CASSLAGGQGETQYF.

The chain couples TRBV7-9 to TRBJ2-5; no firm D call. The V end was cut by 8 bases, the J end by 3 bases, with 10 bases between. The CDR3 consists of 12 residues. Germline values: CDR1 SEHNR, CDR2 FQNEAQ (reference sequence). The CDR3, as DNA: TGTGCCAGCTTGGGTTTGGAAGAGACCCAGTACTTC. This translates into CASLGLEETQYF.

The chain has TRBV4-2 and TRBJ2-4; no clear D gene. The CDR3 covers 17 residues. Per germline, CDR1 LGHNA and CDR2 YNFKEQ. Between the trimmed V and J ends, which lost 0 bases and 1 base, there was a span of 13 bases. CDR3 sequence reads: CASSQEVVGSAKNIQYF. In DNA form, the CDR3 reads TGTGCCAGCAGCCAAGAAGTCGTGGGGTCGGCCAAAAACATTCAGTACTTC.